This T cell receptor (beta chain) was observed in a study of Ad26.COV2.S vaccination and SARS-CoV-2 variants. Sequencing was performed with immunoSEQ multiplex PCR; in TCRdb, only in-frame clones are kept and a portion is missing. The sample has about 350,000 clones; about 89% are singletons. Treatment in this sample: about 20 received Ad26.COV2.S at low or high dose, single or two shots; several received placebo; per-sample allocation not given. Sample collection was performed on day 63 after the first vaccine or placebo injection. Germline trimming cut 3 bases from V and 2 bases from J; bases unmatched to any gene: 12. This CDR3 spans 18 amino acids. CDR1 is SGHTA, CDR2 FQGNSA, per germline.

V and J are TRBV7-2 and TRBJ2-1; 8 bases align to TRBD2. Sequences were derived from peripheral blood, sampled in a trial of Ad26.COV2.S vaccine versus placebo. The sequence was collected from a person aged 18-60 years who received the Ad26.COV2.S COVID-19 vaccine or a placebo. The CDR3 protein is CASSFPNSGTRTYNEQFF. The CDR3 DNA sequence: TGTGCCAGCAGCTTCCCTAATTCCGGGACTAGAACCTACAATGAGCAGTTCTTC.